This T cell receptor (beta chain) was documented in a study of CD8 T cells in ankylosing spondylitis. Points from the study as a whole: Earlier work had already found some motif variants in reactive arthritis synovial fluid and blood. A CD8+ phenotype characterized the disease-linked clones, which were relatively rare in peripheral blood. Ankylosing spondylitis blood appeared to carry a characteristic TCR beta motif of roughly eight highly homologous variants. From matched ankylosing spondylitis synovial fluid, disease-linked clones were reportedly recovered at significantly enriched levels.

Note on this clonotype: Its antigen remains unidentified.

Trimming left V 4 bases short and J 7 bases short, with 15 bases between. CDR3 size: 14 residues. TCRdb reprocessed the 5' RACE reads with MiXCR, giving one entry per CDR3 protein. This sample has about 340,000 distinct CDR3 sequences; 14% to 15% occur once, and the top ten carry 1.1%. The TCR comes from a male donor with ankylosing spondylitis or in good health (not recorded which). Source material: blood, either unsorted or a sorted T cell fraction (not recorded which). The chain couples TRBV12-3 or TRBV12-4 to TRBJ2-3; D is unresolved. In DNA, the CDR3 is TGTGCCAGCAGTTCAGAGTCCAGGTCAAATACGCAGTATTTT. This sequence encodes CASSSESRSNTQYF.